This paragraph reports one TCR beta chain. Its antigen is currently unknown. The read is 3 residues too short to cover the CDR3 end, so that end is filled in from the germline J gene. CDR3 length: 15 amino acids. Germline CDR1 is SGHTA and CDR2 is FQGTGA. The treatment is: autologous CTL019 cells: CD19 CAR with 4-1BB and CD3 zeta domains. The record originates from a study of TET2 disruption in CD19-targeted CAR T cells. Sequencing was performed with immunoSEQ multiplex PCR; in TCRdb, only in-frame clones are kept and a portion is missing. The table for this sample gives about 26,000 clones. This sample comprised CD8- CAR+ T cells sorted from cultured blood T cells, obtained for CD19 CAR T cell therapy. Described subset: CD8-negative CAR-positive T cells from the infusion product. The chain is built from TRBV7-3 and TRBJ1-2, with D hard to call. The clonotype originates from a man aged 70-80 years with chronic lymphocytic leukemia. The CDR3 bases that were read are TGTGCCAGCAGGGTAGCGCCCTTGGCCGTCAATGAC. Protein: CASRVAPLAVND. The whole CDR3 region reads CASRVAPLAVNDYTF.